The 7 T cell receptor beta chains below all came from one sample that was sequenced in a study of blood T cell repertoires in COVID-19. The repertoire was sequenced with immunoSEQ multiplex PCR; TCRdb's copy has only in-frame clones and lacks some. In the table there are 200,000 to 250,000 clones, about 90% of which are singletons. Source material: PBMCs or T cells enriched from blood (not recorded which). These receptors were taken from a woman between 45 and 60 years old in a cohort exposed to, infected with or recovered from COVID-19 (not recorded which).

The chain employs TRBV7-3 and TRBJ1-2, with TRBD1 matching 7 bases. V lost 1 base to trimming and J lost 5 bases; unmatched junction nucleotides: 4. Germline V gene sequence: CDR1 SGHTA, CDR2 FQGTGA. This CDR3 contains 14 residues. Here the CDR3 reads CASSLSLTGYGYTF. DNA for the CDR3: TGTGCCAGCAGCTTAAGCCTGACAGGGTATGGCTACACCTTC.

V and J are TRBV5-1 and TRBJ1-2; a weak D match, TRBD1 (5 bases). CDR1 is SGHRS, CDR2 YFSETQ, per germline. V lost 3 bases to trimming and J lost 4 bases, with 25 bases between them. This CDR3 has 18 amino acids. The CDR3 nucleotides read TGCGCCAGCAGCTCCAGGGCCACGCCGTCGGATAGGGGCTATGGCTACACCTTC. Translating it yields CASSSRATPSDRGYGYTF.

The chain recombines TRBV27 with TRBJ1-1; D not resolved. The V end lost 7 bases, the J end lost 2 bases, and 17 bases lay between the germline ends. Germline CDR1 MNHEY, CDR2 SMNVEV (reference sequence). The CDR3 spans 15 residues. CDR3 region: CASNPLAQTNTEAFF. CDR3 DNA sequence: TGTGCCAGCAACCCTTTGGCACAGACAAACACTGAAGCTTTCTTT.

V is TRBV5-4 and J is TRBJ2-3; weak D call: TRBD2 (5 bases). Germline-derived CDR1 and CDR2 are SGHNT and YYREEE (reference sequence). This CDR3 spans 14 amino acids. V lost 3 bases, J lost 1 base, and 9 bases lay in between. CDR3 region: CASSSGKGTDTQYF. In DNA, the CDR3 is TGTGCCAGCAGCTCGGGGAAAGGCACAGATACGCAGTATTTT.

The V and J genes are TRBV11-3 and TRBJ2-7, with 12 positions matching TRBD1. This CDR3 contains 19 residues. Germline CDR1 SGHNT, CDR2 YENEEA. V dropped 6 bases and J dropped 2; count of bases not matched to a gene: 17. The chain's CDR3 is CASRPRDRGLSTPPYEQYF. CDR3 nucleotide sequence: TGTGCCAGCAGACCTCGGGACAGGGGGCTGTCCACGCCGCCCTACGAGCAGTACTTC. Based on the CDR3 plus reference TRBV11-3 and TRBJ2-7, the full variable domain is EAGVVQSPRYKIIEKKQPVAFWCNPISGHNTLYWYLQNLGQGPELLIRYENEEAVDDSQLPKDRFSAERLKGVDSTLKIQPAELGDSAVYLCASRPRDRGLSTPPYEQYFGPGTRLTVT.

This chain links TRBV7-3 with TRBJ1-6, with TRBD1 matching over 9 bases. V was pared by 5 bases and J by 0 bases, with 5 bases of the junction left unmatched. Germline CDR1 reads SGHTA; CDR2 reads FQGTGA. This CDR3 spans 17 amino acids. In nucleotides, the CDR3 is TGTGCCAGCAGCCTGGGACAGGGCACCTCCTATAATTCACCCCTCCACTTT. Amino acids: CASSLGQGTSYNSPLHF.

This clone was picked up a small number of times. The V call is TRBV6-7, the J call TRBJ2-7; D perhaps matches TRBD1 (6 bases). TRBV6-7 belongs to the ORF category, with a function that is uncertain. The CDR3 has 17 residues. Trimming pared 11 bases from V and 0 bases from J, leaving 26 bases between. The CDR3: CAGSPRARDTTSYEQYF. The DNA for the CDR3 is TGTGCCGGATCACCTAGAGCCCGGGACACCACCTCCTACGAGCAGTACTTC.